One and the same sample provided the 11 T cell receptor beta chains below, sequenced in a study of graft-versus-host responses after intestinal transplantation. TCRdb's table, derived via immunoSEQ multiplex PCR, lists solely in-frame clones and lacks some. This sample has 85,000 to 100,000 clones, with about 82% found just once. Source: PBMCs, taken 255 days after intestinal transplant. The receptors were gathered from a human patient who received an intestinal transplant, so some T cells may come from the graft donor.

V usage is TRBV12-5 and J usage is TRBJ1-1; D not certain. The CDR3 spans 13 residues. Trimming took 4 bases from V and 2 from J, leaving 8 bases between them. Germline CDR1 LGHNT, CDR2 FRNRAP. CDR3 amino acids: CASGSGPNTEAFF. The DNA for the CDR3 is TGTGCTAGTGGTTCGGGTCCCAACACTGAAGCTTTCTTT. The full variable domain, completed using reference TRBV12-5 and TRBJ1-1, is DARVTQTPRHKVTEMGQEVTMRCQPILGHNTVFWYRQTMMQGLELLAYFRNRAPLDDSGMPKDRFSAEMPDATLATLKIQPSEPRDSAVYFCASGSGPNTEAFFGQGTRLTVV.

The rearrangement joins TRBV4-3 to TRBJ1-2; D ambiguous. Germline-derived CDR1 and CDR2 are LGHNA and YSLEER. The CDR3 is made up of 14 amino acids. Trimming pared 1 base from V and 1 base from J, leaving 7 bases between. The DNA of the CDR3 is TGCGCCAGCAGCCAAGGGAGCTTTAACTATGGCTACACCTTC. It codes for CASSQGSFNYGYTF.

The rearrangement uses TRBV19 and TRBJ2-7, with a possible D match to TRBD1 (5 bases). Germline-derived CDR1 and CDR2 are LNHDA and SQIVND (reference sequence). V was pared by 5 bases and J by 5 bases, with 7 bases between. The length of the CDR3 is 11 residues. The CDR3 DNA sequence: TGTGCCAGTAGTCAGGGAAACGAGCAGTACTTC. This gives the protein CASSQGNEQYF. The full variable domain, completed using reference TRBV19 and TRBJ2-7, is DGGITQSPKYLFRKEGQNVTLSCEQNLNHDAMYWYRQDPGQGLRLIYYSQIVNDFQKGDIAEGYSVSREKKESFPLTVTSAQKNPTAFYLCASSQGNEQYFGPGTRLTVT.

This chain links TRBV6-1 with TRBJ2-7; the D is unclear. Germline V gene sequence: CDR1 MNHNS, CDR2 SASEGT. V was trimmed by 2 bases and J by 2 bases, leaving 4 bases between them. The CDR3 consists of 12 residues. The CDR3 DNA is TGTGCCAGCAGTGAATGGGCCTACGAGCAGTACTTC. Protein sequence: CASSEWAYEQYF.

The genes are TRBV5-4 and TRBJ2-7; D is uncertain. The CDR3 totals 13 residues. V was trimmed by 3 bases and J by 2 bases, leaving 9 bases between them. Germline CDR1 is SGHNT and CDR2 is YYREEE (reference sequence). CDR3 residues: CASSSNGAYEQYF. CDR3 sequence (DNA): TGTGCCAGCAGCTCCAACGGTGCCTACGAGCAGTACTTC.

The rearrangement links TRBV30 to TRBJ1-1; the D is unclear. CDR3 size: 13 residues. The germline gives CDR1 GTSNPN, CDR2 SVGIG (reference sequence). Trimming left V 4 bases short and J 1 base short, with 10 bases between. The CDR3 nucleotides are TGTGCCTGGACTTGGACGGCGAACACTGAAGCTTTCTTT. Translated: CAWTWTANTEAFF.

For the CDR3, the DNA is TGTGCCAGCAGCTCCTCCAGGGGGATGGGGCAGTACTTC. It encodes CASSSSRGMGQYF. The chain has TRBV7-8 and TRBJ2-7; 7 bases line up with TRBD1. CDR3 length equals 13 residues. V lost 4 bases, J lost 9 bases, and 9 bases stayed unmatched. The germline V gene has CDR1 SGHVS and CDR2 FQNEAQ. Complete variable domain (other parts from reference TRBV7-8 and TRBJ2-7): GAGVSQSPRYKVAKRGQDVALRCDPISGHVSLFWYQQALGQGPEFLTYFQNEAQLDKSGLPSDRFFAERPEGSVSTLKIQRTQQEDSAVYLCASSSSRGMGQYFGPGTRLTVT.

In nucleotides, the CDR3 is TGTGCCAGCAGCTTAGAGTTTTCCGGGGGGGGCCGGAGAGATACGCAGTATTTT. Protein: CASSLEFSGGGRRDTQYF. This rearrangement joins TRBV11-1 to TRBJ2-3; TRBD2 agrees at 8 bases. Germline assignment: CDR1 SGHAT and CDR2 FQDESV (reference sequence). The CDR3 contains 18 residues. Trimming removed 1 base from V and 5 bases from J; junction bases left unmatched: 14.

V usage is TRBV5-1 and J usage is TRBJ2-7; 9 bases align to TRBD2. Germline values: CDR1 SGHRS, CDR2 YFSETQ. V shed 4 bases and J 0 bases; nucleotides not matched to a gene: 11. CDR3 length: 17 residues. This chain's CDR3 is CASSLNPQRGASYEQYF. CDR3 sequence (DNA): TGCGCCAGCAGCCTCAATCCCCAGCGGGGGGCCTCCTACGAGCAGTACTTC.

The chain couples TRBV9 to TRBJ2-3; no clear D. The germline gives CDR1 SGDLS, CDR2 YYNGEE. V lost 0 bases and J lost 4, with 9 bases in between. The CDR3 consists of 14 residues. The CDR3 here is CASSVDGGPDTQYF. The CDR3, as DNA: TGTGCCAGCAGCGTAGATGGTGGCCCAGATACGCAGTATTTT.

The chain couples TRBV10-3 to TRBJ2-3; D possibly corresponds to TRBD2 (7 bases). Deletions cut 4 bases from V and 0 bases from J, with 11 bases between. The germline V gene has CDR1 ENHRY and CDR2 SYGVKD. CDR3 size: 15 residues. CDR3 DNA sequence: TGTGCCATCAGTGGAAGGGGGGGTAGCACAGATACGCAGTATTTT. As protein: CAISGRGGSTDTQYF.